Below, 23 T cell receptor beta chains from the same sample are listed, as sequenced in a study of cytomegalovirus exposure and HLA in healthy donors. The PCR made use of 60 Vbeta and 13 Jbeta primers. The repertoire was sequenced with immunoSEQ multiplex PCR; TCRdb's copy has only in-frame clones and lacks some. The sample carries around 92,000 clones, roughly 76% recorded once. Sequenced: PBMCs. These receptors were taken from a human donor in good health.

V usage is TRBV14 and J usage is TRBJ2-7; 10 nucleotides align to TRBD2. There are 16 residues in the CDR3. The V segment lost 3 bases and the J segment 2 bases; nucleotides outside the gene matches: 7. The germline gives CDR1 SGHDN, CDR2 FVKESK. CDR3 amino acids: CASSQVTSGWTYEQYF. The CDR3 DNA sequence: TGTGCCAGCAGCCAGGTGACTAGCGGGTGGACCTACGAGCAGTACTTC.

This clone was observed a few times. The chain employs TRBV14 and TRBJ2-3; 8 bases align to TRBD1. From germline, CDR1 is SGHDN and CDR2 FVKESK. V shed 0 bases and J 4 bases; nucleotides not matched to a gene: 3. This CDR3 comprises 15 residues. The CDR3 DNA sequence: TGTGCCAGCAGCCAAGACAGGGGGCTATCAGATACGCAGTATTTT. It specifies CASSQDRGLSDTQYF.

The rearrangement uses TRBV15 and TRBJ2-7; no clear D. The CDR3 extends over 15 amino acids. The ends were cut back, 1 base at V and 1 base at J, with 11 bases in the middle. Germline-derived CDR1 and CDR2 are LNHNV and YYDKDF (reference sequence). In DNA, the CDR3 is TGTGCCACCAGCAGAGTCCGCACCGGGTCCTACGAGCAGTACTTC. Translation gives CATSRVRTGSYEQYF.

The V call is TRBV7-2, the J call TRBJ2-1; the D gene is possibly TRBD1 (6 bases). This CDR3 has 15 residues. Germline V gives CDR1 SGHTA, CDR2 FQGNSA. Trimming removed 2 bases from V and 8 bases from J, with 16 bases in between. The CDR3 protein is CASSLWQGMEYEQFF. CDR3 nucleotide sequence: TGTGCCAGCAGCTTATGGCAGGGGATGGAATATGAGCAGTTCTTC.

Comment on this clone: No DNA is shown, since the ends of the CDR3 on it are uncertain; the CDR3 is the one TCRdb lists. The chain joins TRBV6-1 to TRBJ2-5; the DNA was not compared with TRBD2, the D call given in the table. The CDR3 totals 12 residues, both ends included. Germline values: CDR1 MNHNS, CDR2 SASEGT. CDR3 protein: CASRVAGGSLYF.

This clone showed up just a few times. The J gene is TRBJ2-3, the V gene TRBV5-1; TRBD1 aligns across 9 bases. The CDR3 consists of 14 residues. Germline V gives CDR1 SGHRS, CDR2 YFSETQ. Unmatched junction bases numbered 2, after V lost 2 bases and J lost 4 bases. The DNA for the CDR3 is TGCGCCAGCAGCTTCCGACAGGGGGCAGATACGCAGTATTTT. Amino acid sequence: CASSFRQGADTQYF.

This clone was observed a few times. The chain is built from TRBV19 and TRBJ1-2; TRBD1 might be the D (6 bases). The V gene lost 7 bases and the J gene lost 8 bases, with 11 bases spanning the gap. The CDR3 is 11 amino acids. Germline CDR1 is LNHDA and CDR2 is SQIVND (reference sequence). The CDR3 nucleotides are TGTGCCAGTACTTGGACAGAAGGCTACACCTTC. Protein product: CASTWTEGYTF. The full variable domain, rest sourced from reference TRBV19 and TRBJ1-2, is DGGITQSPKYLFRKEGQNVTLSCEQNLNHDAMYWYRQDPGQGLRLIYYSQIVNDFQKGDIAEGYSVSREKKESFPLTVTSAQKNPTAFYLCASTWTEGYTFGSGTRLTVV.

About this clone: At one end the junction does not follow the germline gene, possibly because of a read error. J is TRBJ1-5 and V is TRBV10-2; D unclear. This CDR3 is 15 amino acids long. CDR1 and CDR2 from the germline V gene are WSHSY and SAAADI. CDR3 in amino acids: CASTETQYSNQPQHF. The DNA of the CDR3 is TGCGCCAGCACTGAGACACAATATAGCAATCAGCCCCAGCATTTT.

This clone appeared a few times. The rearrangement joins TRBV29-1 to TRBJ2-3, with a weak D call TRBD2 (5 bases). Germline assignment: CDR1 SQVTM and CDR2 ANQGSEA. Deletions cut 7 bases from V and 4 bases from J, with 6 bases between. This CDR3 has 10 amino acids. CDR3 sequence (DNA): TGCAGCGCACTAGCAGATACGCAGTATTTT. Amino acids: CSALADTQYF.

The rearrangement joins TRBV5-1 to TRBJ2-7; no clear D gene. Between the trimmed V and J ends, which lost 0 bases and 3 bases, there was a span of 10 bases. Germline V gene lookup returns CDR1 SGHRS and CDR2 YFSETQ. The CDR3 contains 14 residues. As DNA, the CDR3 is TGCGCCAGCAGCTTGGAAGGTCAGGTCTACGAGCAGTACTTC. Encoded protein: CASSLEGQVYEQYF.

As for this clone: One junction end disagrees with the germline gene, perhaps due to a read error. This sequence joins TRBV29-1 and TRBJ1-2; D is perhaps TRBD1 (5 bases). This CDR3 spans 11 amino acids. CDR1 and CDR2 (germline): SQVTM, ANQGSEA. CDR3 in amino acids: CSVEGPPGYAF. CDR3 sequence (DNA): TGCAGCGTTGAGGGGCCTCCTGGCTACGCCTTC.

This chain connects TRBV5-1 to TRBJ1-4; the match to TRBD1 covers 7 bases. CDR1 is SGHRS, CDR2 YFSETQ, per germline. The CDR3 totals 16 residues. J gave up 8 bases and V 0 bases, and 10 bases lay outside the gene matches. CDR3 DNA sequence: TGCGCCAGCAGCTTGGATGGTGACAGGGTGAGAGAAAAACTGTTTTTT. Translating it yields CASSLDGDRVREKLFF.

This rearrangement joins TRBV5-6 to TRBJ1-6; 12 bases line up with TRBD1. The J segment lost 10 bases and the V segment lost 0 bases, leaving 5 bases of the junction unmatched. This CDR3 is built from 16 residues. Germline V lookup: CDR1 SGHDT, CDR2 YYEEEE. The CDR3 DNA reads TGTGCCAGCAGCTTGGTGGGACAGGGGGCAGGATCACCCCTCCACTTT. This sequence encodes CASSLVGQGAGSPLHF.

The J gene is TRBJ1-1, the V gene TRBV7-9, with D possibly being TRBD1 (5 bases). The CDR3 has 14 residues. Germline V gene data show CDR1 as SEHNR and CDR2 as FQNEAQ (reference sequence). The V end lost 5 bases, the J end lost 7 bases, and 17 bases lay between the germline ends. The CDR3 reads CASSPGRAGSEAFF. The CDR3, as DNA: TGTGCCAGCAGCCCAGGGAGGGCGGGCAGTGAAGCTTTCTTT.

The chain joins TRBV5-4 to TRBJ2-7, with 7 bases aligning to TRBD1. CDR1 is SGHNT, CDR2 YYREEE, per germline (reference sequence). The CDR3 contains 15 residues. The J segment lost 4 bases and the V segment lost 2 bases, leaving 9 bases of the junction unmatched. The CDR3 is CASSLGGQSQYEQYF. CDR3 nucleotides: TGTGCCAGCAGCTTAGGGGGCCAGTCCCAATACGAGCAGTACTTC.

J is TRBJ2-1 and V is TRBV2; no firm D call. This CDR3 spans 15 amino acids. Germline loops: CDR1 SNHLY, CDR2 FYNNEI. V was trimmed by 1 base and J by 1 base, leaving 8 bases between them. This CDR3 reads CASSEGGSSYNEQFF. CDR3 sequence (DNA): TGTGCCAGCAGTGAAGGAGGAAGTTCCTACAATGAGCAGTTCTTC.

The chain uses TRBV15 and TRBJ1-3, with D perhaps TRBD1 (6 bases). CDR3 length equals 14 residues. Looked up from germline, CDR1 is LNHNV and CDR2 is YYDKDF (reference sequence). V was clipped by 4 bases and J by 0 bases, with 7 bases between them. The CDR3 reads CATSKGDSGNTIYF. The CDR3 DNA is TGTGCCACCAGCAAGGGGGACTCTGGAAACACCATATATTTT.

The chain carries TRBV9 and TRBJ1-2; a weak D match, TRBD1 (5 bases). Deletions cut 4 bases from V and 8 bases from J, with 18 bases between. The CDR3 sequence is 14 residues long. Germline CDR1 SGDLS, CDR2 YYNGEE. In DNA, the CDR3 is TGTGCCAGCAGCCCCCCCACAGGTGGCGAGGGCTACACCTTC. Its translation: CASSPPTGGEGYTF.

The chain links TRBV4-1 to TRBJ1-5; 9 nucleotides line up with TRBD1. Germline CDR1 and CDR2: MGHRA and YSYEKL. The length of the CDR3 is 14 residues. J gave up 9 bases and V 3 bases, and 6 bases lay outside the gene matches. This CDR3 reads CASSQVQGQGPQHF. In DNA form, the CDR3 reads TGCGCCAGCAGCCAGGTACAGGGACAGGGGCCCCAGCATTTT.

J is TRBJ1-1 and V is TRBV6-1, with a weak D call TRBD1 (6 bases). The CDR3 consists of 16 residues. Trimming took 1 base from V and 2 from J, leaving 14 bases between them. Germline V gene data show CDR1 as MNHNS and CDR2 as SASEGT. The CDR3 bases are TGTGCCAGCAGTGAAGGTCCTAGCAGGGGAAACACTGAAGCTTTCTTT. Translating it yields CASSEGPSRGNTEAFF.

The J gene is TRBJ2-7, the V gene TRBV18; D not resolved. Germline assignment: CDR1 KGHSH and CDR2 LQKENI. Trimming removed 1 base from V and 7 bases from J, with 8 bases in between. The CDR3 has 12 amino acids. The DNA for the CDR3 is TGTGCCAGCTCACCACGGTTCGGTGAGCAGTACTTC. As protein: CASSPRFGEQYF.

This chain joins TRBV9 and TRBJ2-7; tentative D call: TRBD2 (6 bases). Germline V gives CDR1 SGDLS, CDR2 YYNGEE. This CDR3 comprises 14 residues. Trimming removed 1 base from V and 6 bases from J, with 14 bases in between. For the CDR3, the DNA is TGTGCCAGCAGCGTACTTCAGGGAGGTGGCGAGCAGTACTTC. This sequence encodes CASSVLQGGGEQYF. Drawing the rest from reference TRBV9 and TRBJ2-7, the complete variable domain is DSGVTQTPKHLITATGQRVTLRCSPRSGDLSVYWYQQSLDQGLQFLIQYYNGEERAKGNILERFSAQQFPDLHSELNLSSLELGDSALYFCASSVLQGGGEQYFGPGTRLTVT.

This rearrangement joins TRBV19 to TRBJ1-1, with no clear D. The V and J ends lost 3 bases and 0 bases respectively, with 5 bases between them. The germline gives CDR1 LNHDA, CDR2 SQIVND (reference sequence). The CDR3 contains 13 residues. The CDR3, as DNA: TGTGCCAGTAGTATCAGGTTGAACACTGAAGCTTTCTTT. Encoded protein: CASSIRLNTEAFF.